The 30 T cell receptor beta chains listed next were all sequenced from one sample in a study of T cell responses to AZD1222 COVID-19 vaccine. Repertoires were generated with immunoSEQ multiplex PCR, while TCRdb's copy carries only in-frame clones and drops some. The sample has tens of thousands of clones, under 95% seen once. The source material was peripheral blood, sampled on day 0 of AZD1222 vaccination. The receptor source for this set is an adult in good health.

The rearrangement links TRBV2 to TRBJ2-3, with TRBD1 as a possible D gene (6 bases). The length of the CDR3 is 15 residues. Germline CDR1 reads SNHLY; CDR2 reads FYNNEI. V lost 6 bases and J lost 2, with 15 bases in between. In DNA form, the CDR3 reads TGTGCCAGCAGACGCGACAGGTACTCCACAGATACGCAGTATTTT. It translates to CASRRDRYSTDTQYF. Complete variable domain (other parts from reference TRBV2 and TRBJ2-3): EPEVTQTPSHQVTQMGQEVILRCVPISNHLYFYWYRQILGQKVEFLVSFYNNEISEKSEIFDDQFSVERPDGSNFTLKIRSTKLEDSAMYFCASRRDRYSTDTQYFGPGTRLTVL.

V is TRBV27 and J is TRBJ1-6; 9 positions match TRBD1. Germline CDR1 is MNHEY and CDR2 is SMNVEV (reference sequence). V lost 1 base and J lost 10; bases outside the gene matches: 5. The CDR3 sequence is 15 residues long. CDR3 sequence reads: CASSLLTGGESPLHF. CDR3 DNA: TGTGCCAGCAGTTTATTAACAGGGGGCGAGTCACCCCTCCACTTT.

The chain combines TRBV5-1 with TRBJ2-3; tentative D call: TRBD1 (5 bases). The CDR3 is made up of 14 amino acids. Germline CDR1 is SGHRS and CDR2 is YFSETQ. Trimming removed 9 bases from V and 0 bases from J, with 14 bases in between. The CDR3 loop reads CATRQQSSTDTQYF. Here the CDR3 DNA reads TGCGCCACCAGACAGCAATCTAGCACAGATACGCAGTATTTT.

The gene calls are TRBV5-1 and TRBJ2-2, with 10 nucleotides matching TRBD1. This CDR3 has 16 residues. Germline CDR1 reads SGHRS; CDR2 reads YFSETQ. J was trimmed by 6 bases and V by 4 bases; bases with no gene match: 9. The CDR3 spells CASSVSRTGGPGELFF. The CDR3 DNA is TGCGCCAGCAGCGTATCTAGGACAGGGGGACCCGGGGAGCTGTTTTTT.

The chain recombines TRBV4-1 with TRBJ1-5, with no clear D. Trimming took off 0 bases at V and 3 bases at J, with 3 bases between the two ends. Germline V gene sequence: CDR1 MGHRA, CDR2 YSYEKL. The CDR3 is 13 residues long. CDR3 nucleotide sequence: TGCGCCAGCAGCCAAGACTTCAATCAGCCCCAGCATTTT. Its translation is CASSQDFNQPQHF.

The chain recombines TRBV11-3 with TRBJ2-7; D is undetermined. The CDR3 extends over 12 amino acids. Germline CDR1 and CDR2: SGHNT and YENEEA. Deletions cut 5 bases from V and 13 bases from J, with 18 bases between. The DNA for the CDR3 is TGTGCCAGCAGCATAAACCCTCAGGTTATATACTTC. This translates into CASSINPQVIYF.

The rearrangement uses TRBV6-5 and TRBJ1-6; D unclear. The CDR3 sequence is 13 residues long. Germline V gives CDR1 MNHEY, CDR2 SVGAGI. The V end lost 11 bases, the J end lost 4 bases, and 12 bases lay between the germline ends. The CDR3 loop is CACQEAYNSPLHF. The CDR3 bases are TGTGCCTGTCAGGAGGCTTATAATTCACCCCTCCACTTT.

This chain joins TRBV6-5 and TRBJ1-4; the D gene is possibly TRBD1 (6 bases). Germline V gives CDR1 MNHEY, CDR2 SVGAGI. The CDR3 totals 15 residues. With 7 bases removed from V and 0 bases from J, the gap between germline ends came to 12 bases. CDR3 coding DNA: TGTGCCAGCACGGGGGGCCCTGCAACTAATGAAAAACTGTTTTTT. Translated: CASTGGPATNEKLFF.

The chain recombines TRBV4-2 with TRBJ1-1, with D unclear. The CDR3 is 13 amino acids. From germline, CDR1 is LGHNA and CDR2 YNFKEQ. Trimming shortened V by 8 bases and J by 3 bases, and 13 bases separated the two germline ends. The CDR3 nucleotides read TGTGCCAGCGCGGTCCAGGAGGACACTGAAGCTTTCTTT. It codes for CASAVQEDTEAFF.

The chain employs TRBV5-1 and TRBJ1-1; 10 nucleotides match TRBD1. Trimming cost V 3 bases and J 1 base; bases outside gene matches: 6. Germline CDR1 is SGHRS and CDR2 is YFSETQ. This CDR3 region has 16 residues. The CDR3 spells CASSSGTGVPNTEAFF. The CDR3 DNA is TGCGCCAGCAGCTCCGGGACAGGGGTCCCGAACACTGAAGCTTTCTTT.

The chain has TRBV12-2 and TRBJ2-7; the D call in the table, TRBD2, was not verified against the DNA. TRBV12-2 represents a pseudogene. This CDR3 region has 17 residues. The CDR3 here is CASRLWEGKTVCREQYF. In DNA, the CDR3 is TGTGCAAGTCGCTTATGGGAGGGGAAGACGGTGTGCCGCGAGCAGTACTTC.

The chain couples TRBV9 to TRBJ1-5, with a tentative D call TRBD1 (5 bases). The CDR3 is 15 residues long. Germline CDR1 reads SGDLS; CDR2 reads YYNGEE. V lost 0 bases to trimming and J lost 4 bases, with 11 bases between them. CDR3 residues: CASSVAGTANQPQHF. DNA of the CDR3: TGTGCCAGCAGCGTAGCCGGGACGGCTAATCAGCCCCAGCATTTT.

This chain uses TRBV11-3 with TRBJ2-3, with D possibly being TRBD2 (6 bases). Germline values: CDR1 SGHNT, CDR2 YENEEA. The CDR3 is 14 residues long. Between the trimmed V and J ends, which lost 2 bases and 5 bases, there was a span of 11 bases. CDR3 loop: CASSLSGGEDTQYF. The CDR3 DNA reads as TGTGCCAGCAGCTTAAGCGGCGGGGAAGATACGCAGTATTTT.

The chain is built from TRBV13 and TRBJ2-1; TRBD2 aligns across 11 bases. The CDR3 has 17 amino acids. Germline trimming cut 5 bases from V and 7 bases from J; bases unmatched to any gene: 13. Germline-derived CDR1 and CDR2 are PRHDT and FYEKMQ (reference sequence). In nucleotides, the CDR3 is TGTGCCAGCAGCGGTTTTCGGGGTGGGACTAGCGGTAATGAGCAGTTCTTC. Its protein is CASSGFRGGTSGNEQFF. Using reference TRBV13 and TRBJ2-1 for the parts outside the CDR3, the full variable domain is AAGVIQSPRHLIKEKRETATLKCYPIPRHDTVYWYQQGPGQDPQFLISFYEKMQSDKGSIPDRFSAQQFSDYHSELNMSSLELGDSALYFCASSGFRGGTSGNEQFFGPGTRLTVL.

This sequence joins TRBV29-1 and TRBJ2-3; D is tentatively TRBD1 or TRBD2 (5 bases each). Per the germline V gene, CDR1 is SQVTM and CDR2 is ANQGSEA. V shed 1 base and J shed 14 bases, with 31 bases lying between them. The CDR3 consists of 17 residues. CDR3 sequence: CSVEGGTSVYPPTGGYF. CDR3 DNA: TGCAGCGTTGAAGGTGGGACCAGCGTCTACCCACCCACAGGCGGGTATTTT.

The chain links TRBV10-3 to TRBJ2-1, with TRBD2 identical over 10 bases. The V gene end was trimmed by 1 base and the J gene end by 6 bases; junction bases not matched to a gene: 18. Germline V lookup: CDR1 ENHRY, CDR2 SYGVKD. The CDR3 has 20 amino acids. Here the CDR3 reads CAISEWAAGLAAEGRNEQFF. The CDR3 bases are TGTGCCATCAGTGAGTGGGCGGCTGGACTAGCGGCAGAAGGGCGCAATGAGCAGTTCTTC.

The CDR3 loop is CASSHPQGRDTEAFF. The DNA for the CDR3 is TGTGCCAGCAGCCACCCGCAGGGTAGGGACACTGAAGCTTTCTTT. The chain couples TRBV7-9 to TRBJ1-1, with D perhaps TRBD1 (5 bases). The CDR3 totals 15 residues. V lost 5 bases and J 3 bases, leaving 16 bases between the germline ends. Germline assignment: CDR1 SEHNR and CDR2 FQNEAQ (reference sequence).

V is TRBV7-3 and J is TRBJ2-6, with D possibly matching TRBD2 (5 bases). Germline CDR1 and CDR2: SGHTA and FQGTGA. V lost 0 bases and J lost 1, with 7 bases in between. This CDR3 comprises 16 residues. The CDR3 DNA follows: TGTGCCAGCAGCTTAACTTCGGGATCTGGGGCCAACGTCCTGACTTTC. This sequence encodes CASSLTSGSGANVLTF.

This clone appeared once. The CDR3 loop reads CASTFQGGNEQFF. The CDR3 bases are TGTGCCAGCACCTTTCAGGGGGGAAATGAGCAGTTCTTC. This rearrangement joins TRBV6-5 to TRBJ2-1; the D gene is possibly TRBD1 (7 bases). V dropped 7 bases and J dropped 7 bases, with 14 bases sitting between them. The V gene's germline CDR1 is MNHEY and CDR2 SVGAGI. This CDR3 spans 13 amino acids.

V gene TRBV6-4 combines with J gene TRBJ2-1, with TRBD2 matching 12 bases. CDR1 is MRHNA, CDR2 SNTAGT, per germline. The CDR3 totals 15 residues. V lost 5 bases, J lost 9 bases, and 8 bases stayed unmatched. For the CDR3, the DNA is TGTGCCAGCAGTCCACTAGCGGGAGGCTTTAGTGAGCAGTTCTTC. It encodes CASSPLAGGFSEQFF.

This rearrangement joins TRBV28 to TRBJ1-4; D call uncertain. The CDR3 is 11 residues long. CDR1 and CDR2 from the germline V gene are MDHEN and SYDVKM. The V gene lost 2 bases and the J gene lost 7 bases, with 2 bases spanning the gap. The DNA for the CDR3 is TGTGCCAGCAGTTTAAGTGAAAAACTGTTTTTT. Translated, it gives CASSLSEKLFF. The variable domain in full, with the rest retrieved from reference TRBV28 and TRBJ1-4, is DVKVTQSSRYLVKRTGEKVFLECVQDMDHENMFWYRQDPGLGLRLIYFSYDVKMKEKGDIPEGYSVSREKKERFSLILESASTNQTSMYLCASSLSEKLFFGSGTQLSVL.

The chain combines TRBV5-4 with TRBJ2-1; 9 nucleotides agree with TRBD2. Germline loops: CDR1 SGHNT, CDR2 YYREEE (reference sequence). The V gene end was trimmed by 7 bases and the J gene end by 6 bases; junction bases not matched to a gene: 14. This CDR3 has 16 amino acids. CDR3 sequence reads: CASHSPVAGEINEQFF. CDR3 nucleotides: TGTGCCAGCCACTCTCCTGTAGCGGGGGAAATCAATGAGCAGTTCTTC.

The chain uses TRBV27 and TRBJ2-7, with a weak D call TRBD2 (6 bases). CDR3 length: 14 amino acids. Germline V CDR1 and CDR2: MNHEY, SMNVEV (reference sequence). The ends were cut back, 10 bases at V and 2 bases at J, with 18 bases in the middle. CDR3 nucleotides: TGTGCCAACCCGTTCGGGAGAGGTACCTACGAGCAGTACTTC. Translating it yields CANPFGRGTYEQYF.

The sample holds a few counts of this clone. The chain joins TRBV5-1 to TRBJ1-2; the D is unclear. In germline, CDR1 is SGHRS, CDR2 YFSETQ. Trimming shortened V by 2 bases and J by 0 bases, and 11 bases separated the two germline ends. The CDR3 has 15 amino acids. CDR3 region: CASSLSSETNYGYTF. The CDR3, as DNA: TGCGCCAGCAGCTTATCTTCCGAGACTAACTATGGCTACACCTTC.

This chain links TRBV5-1 with TRBJ1-3; D unclear. The CDR3 length is 15 residues. V lost 0 bases and J 0 bases, leaving 7 bases between the germline ends. Germline V gene sequence: CDR1 SGHRS, CDR2 YFSETQ. DNA of the CDR3: TGCGCCAGCAGCTTGGCCGAACACTCTGGAAACACCATATATTTT. Translating it yields CASSLAEHSGNTIYF.

The chain couples TRBV5-8 to TRBJ2-3, with D possibly matching TRBD1 (6 bases). V was shortened by 7 bases and J by 2 bases, with 14 bases between the two germline ends. CDR3 length: 14 amino acids. In germline, CDR1 is SGHTS, CDR2 YDEGEE. CDR3 region: CASAPGHLTDTQYF. The CDR3 region has the DNA TGTGCCAGCGCACCGGGACACCTCACAGATACGCAGTATTTT.

Only one count was recorded for this clone. The chain combines TRBV9 with TRBJ2-3; a weak D match, TRBD1 (5 bases). Germline loops: CDR1 SGDLS, CDR2 YYNGEE. The CDR3 is made up of 12 amino acids. Trimming shortened V by 4 bases and J by 3 bases, and 6 bases separated the two germline ends. CDR3 loop: CASSKGTDTQYF. The CDR3 region has the DNA TGTGCCAGCAGCAAGGGGACAGATACGCAGTATTTT. Variable domain in full (rest from reference TRBV9 and TRBJ2-3): DSGVTQTPKHLITATGQRVTLRCSPRSGDLSVYWYQQSLDQGLQFLIQYYNGEERAKGNILERFSAQQFPDLHSELNLSSLELGDSALYFCASSKGTDTQYFGPGTRLTVL.

The chain has TRBV19 and TRBJ2-1; 8 nucleotides align to TRBD2. The junction had 11 bases not matched to a gene; V was cut back by 5 bases and J by 8 bases. Germline CDR1 reads LNHDA; CDR2 reads SQIVND (reference sequence). CDR3 length: 15 residues. The CDR3 nucleotides are TGTGCCAGTAGTGCCCCGAGCGGGAGAGTCTATGAGCAGTTCTTC. This sequence encodes CASSAPSGRVYEQFF.

In this sample, this clone turned up once. The rearrangement joins TRBV10-3 to TRBJ1-6; D ambiguous. The CDR3 is made up of 14 amino acids. From germline, CDR1 is ENHRY and CDR2 SYGVKD. V was shortened by 3 bases and J by 12 bases, with 15 bases between the two germline ends. DNA of the CDR3: TGTGCCATCAGTGAAACCGGGATAACTGAACCCCTCCACTTT. Protein sequence: CAISETGITEPLHF.

The CDR3 protein is CASRLRGAGYGYTF. The CDR3 DNA is TGTGCCAGCAGGCTCCGGGGGGCAGGCTATGGCTACACCTTC. The chain uses TRBV2 and TRBJ1-2; a weak D match, TRBD1 (6 bases). The germline V and J ends were trimmed by 6 bases and 4 bases, with 15 bases remaining between them. Germline lookup yields CDR1 SNHLY and CDR2 FYNNEI. The CDR3 is 14 amino acids.